This T cell receptor beta chain was recorded in a study of cytomegalovirus exposure and HLA in healthy donors (dated 2017 in TCRdb). Some background on the complete study: According to an earlier analysis of 450 to 650 of the donors, about 190 million T cells yielded over 100 million unique TCR beta sequences and more than 250 Gb of sequence data. To predict cytomegalovirus infection status, the study brought together high-throughput TCR immunosequencing, statistical association of individual TCRs with disease status, and machine learning. HLA typing included class I and class II loci at four-digit resolution. The number of donors typed differed by locus, with 629-630 for A, B, C, DRB1 and DQB1, around 560 for DQA1, 600 to 610 for DPA1, and 450 to 480 for DPB1. Across some 400 genotyped donors of the cohort, an average of roughly 250,000 unique TCR beta nucleotide sequences per donor were sequenced, and roughly a sixth of those sequences were non-productive. Using immunosequencing, the study profiled T cell repertoires from around 670 subjects and related those repertoires to cytomegalovirus serostatus. An earlier analysis of some 600 of the donors applied high-throughput TCR beta sequencing to assess whether each TCR beta V gene segment acted as functional or pseudogenic. Every repertoire in the discovery cohort had been generated on one and the same sequencing platform. A handful of DR-DQ haplotypes were handled as single units for association and clustering because linkage in the cohort was strong. The genetic ancestry cluster associated with self-reported Caucasian donors included around 76% of the 398 genotyped donors. An early release that covered some 630 HLA-typed donors contained 300 to 350 gigabases of sequencing data and 65 million to 100 million unique TCR sequences. A later analysis re-examined previously published TCR beta repertoires from more than 550 donors and added high-resolution HLA genotyping to investigate patterns of TCR occurrence. The study aimed to test whether signatures of past pathogen exposure could be identified by cataloging public T cell receptors. Donor age, sex, ethnicity and CMV serostatus were compiled alongside the repertoire data. A separate validation cohort of approximately 120 different subjects was used in addition to the roughly 670-subject first cohort. Rather than using new phenotypic data, the later analysis identified candidate immune exposures from TCR beta sequences and from how often those sequences occurred across donors. A later genetic analysis took genome-wide SNP genotypes for about 55% of the roughly 670 donors and used that subset as a discovery cohort.

Preparation of the library involved the immunoSEQ multiplex PCR assay. For the multiplex PCR, a mixture combining 60 forward primers for TCR Vbeta segments and 13 reverse primers for TCR Jbeta segments was used. A multiplex PCR assay on genomic DNA amplified the CDR3 region of rearranged TCR beta genes. The Illumina HiSeq System was used to sequence the amplified TCR beta libraries as 87-base-pair reads. Under the source paper's analysis protocol: A later analysis counted approximately 84 million unique TCR beta chains across the 700 or so repertoires, and 10 million to 11 million of these chains were shared by at least two donors. Raw reads were error-corrected and collapsed into unique sequences with a nearest-neighbor algorithm that merged closely related sequences to remove PCR and sequencing errors. To assign V, D and J gene segments, CDR3 sequences were aligned to IMGT reference sequences. For a sequence to be retained, a match of at least six nucleotides was required to both a V gene segment and a J gene segment. A rearrangement counted as productive if the CDR3 had no stop codons and remained in frame with V and J, and every other rearrangement counted as non-productive. Following IMGT convention, CDR3 was defined as the stretch from the second conserved V-encoded cysteine up to the conserved J-encoded phenylalanine. In an earlier analysis of 500 to 650 of the donors, sequences lacking an unambiguous match to a single V gene segment were excluded. An earlier analysis of 587 of the donors classified V segments as functional when productive rearrangements were above 56.7% and as segregating when the standard deviation between donors was above 5%. To diagnose cytomegalovirus status from the catalog of TCR beta chain sequences, a statistical classification framework was built. In a later analysis, V and J genes were assigned by comparing TCR nucleotide sequences against IMGT/GENE-DB human TR gene sequences. In a later analysis, CDR3 sequences and most-parsimonious VDJ recombination scenarios were assigned using the TCRdist pipeline. In a later analysis, each TCR beta chain was defined by its CDR3 amino acid sequence together with its V-gene family, and reads without a unique V-gene family were excluded. A later analysis removed 592 highly shared, low-generation-probability nucleotide sequences to deal with suspected cross-contamination and a sequencing artifact. In a later analysis, a clonal expansion index for each public chain was calculated from normalized within-repertoire ranks of inferred template counts. Generation probabilities in a later analysis came from a VDJ recombination model fitted to out-of-frame rearrangements, and those results were checked against IGoR. A later analysis scored TCR-TCR, TCR-HLA and TCR-CMV co-occurrence with hypergeometric tests, applying a repertoire-size bias correction to TCR pairs. False discovery rates were estimated in a later analysis by permuting HLA or CMV assignments 20 times. A later analysis grouped co-occurring TCRs with DBSCAN, adding TCRdist sequence similarity when clustering within HLA-allele-positive subsets. Repertoires with fewer than 30,000 or more than 120,000 public chains were left out of co-occurrence clustering, as were about five repertoires with anomalous nucleotide sharing. This immuneACCESS table, as held by TCRdb, lists in-frame sequences with V and J called but not all clones. Of the missing ones, under half trace to an unresolved V gene in checked studies; the others have no known cause. V, J and clone size derive from that table, while D and trimming were established from the DNA sequence. The table for this sample lists roughly 140,000 clones; around 86% of them were counted only once. 1.2% of the sample goes to the ten largest clones.

Here is what the overall study found, with its caveats: According to a later analysis, parvovirus B19, influenza, CMV and Epstein-Barr virus appeared linked to several top co-occurrence clusters. Linkage disequilibrium might explain the correlated functional status among segregating V segments, but an unknown experimental factor could not be ruled out. Roughly uniform sequencing depth across donors was assumed in presence/absence analyses, although this assumption may not hold. In a later analysis, most CMV-associated TCR beta chains were found to appear HLA-restricted, with HLA associations seemingly driven largely by CMV exposure. The classifier was reported to diagnose cytomegalovirus status with high specificity and sensitivity in both the original cohort and the validation cohort. It was suggested by the authors that the approach could potentially be generalized to other disease states and immunological phenotypes. A further reported finding was that TCR beta sequences accurately predicted the HLA-A and HLA-B alleles for most subjects in the first cohort. An association between a missense DCLRE1C variant and V-gene and J-gene trimming of TCR beta chains was found in a later genetic analysis and replicated in an independent cohort. Seventeen rarely observed V segments, including chromosome 9 orphons, were excluded from the earlier analysis of about 600 of the donors because counts were too low. CMV serostatus was the only immune exposure information available for the cohort. Specific HLA alleles were associated with 18,000 or so TCR beta sequences at a false discovery rate of 0.05 in a later analysis. A later analysis found that HLA-associated TCR beta chains were more clonally expanded and had lower generation probabilities than equally common non-associated chains. In this cohort, only TCR beta chains were sequenced, and detectable features were limited by the absence of alpha or paired-chain data. In a later analysis, TCR association rates were found to vary across HLA loci, with the most associated TCRs seen for DRB1 alleles and the fewest for HLA-C alleles. Some IMGT-functional V segments, including TRBV6-2 and TRBV6-3, could not be distinguished by the 87-base-pair reads and were therefore excluded. According to a later genetic analysis, donors in an Asian-associated ancestry cluster had fewer N-insertions in productive TCRs than the approximately 610-donor mean. The sequencing pipeline was judged likely to have produced a cluster of highly shared sequence variants as a technical artifact. In vitro tests confirmed that a few of the cytomegalovirus-associated TCR beta chains recognize cytomegalovirus antigens. While some public TCRs were present in many individuals, most TCR sequences turned up only very rarely across donors. Because HLA typing was missing for some donors at each locus, association tests included only the typed subset. Strong co-occurrence of HLA alleles, especially DR and DQ, made assigning TCR associations to individual alleles difficult. In an earlier analysis of roughly 560 of the donors, most TCR beta V segments were observed in productive rearrangements about 87% or about 30% of the time, broadly matching IMGT annotations. The study gave a list of more than 150 TCR beta chains associated with cytomegalovirus.

Counted from cysteine to phenylalanine, this CDR3 has 17 amino acids. CDR3 DNA only is kept here, 51 bases in frame from base 1. From V the trimming removes 0 bases and from J it removes 1 base, while the gene matches leave 9 bases of the junction unaccounted for. Per the germline V gene, SGHDT is the CDR1 and YYEEEE is the CDR2. Worth noting for this clone: Its antigen is currently not known. No much larger clone exists at a distance of one base, and base qualities are not known.

In total, roughly 710 healthy bone marrow donors made up the cohort. At the time of sampling, all cohort members were nominally healthy, though unrecorded immune exposures were likely present. The donor tested CMV seronegative and was one of the 352 seronegative cohort members. A peripheral blood sample was collected from each donor, and TCR beta sequencing was performed on peripheral blood mononuclear cells. The Qiagen DNeasy Blood Extraction Kit was used to extract genomic DNA from the blood cell samples. Here the chain combines TRBV5-6 and TRBJ1-1; 7 bases in between match TRBD1. The receptor's source is a female donor in good health and CMV-seronegative. The specimen was PBMCs. The encoded CDR3 is CASSLDRGKLRNTEAFF. The nucleotides are TGTGCCAGCAGCTTGGACAGGGGCAAACTTAGGAACACTGAAGCTTTCTTT.